The sample holds many counts of the clone carrying this TCR beta chain. Sample time point: newly diagnosed GD, antithyroid drugs for less than 3 months. PBMC-derived RNA was used for the TCR library. According to the study, TCR beta libraries were built with iRepertoire HTBI primers and CDR3-region Arm-PCR. TCRdb itself ran the multiplex PCR reads through MiXCR, one entry per CDR3 protein. This sample carries roughly 260,000 distinct CDR3 sequences, 18% of them seen once, and the ten largest clones take less than 15%. This specimen belongs to a study of regulatory T cells in long-lasting Graves disease. The V and J ends lost 3 bases and 0 bases, in that order; junction bases with no gene match: 5. The CDR3 is 15 amino acids. CDR1 DFQATT and CDR2 SNEGSKA come from the germline V gene (reference sequence). These data were likewise used in another study, on T cells in Graves' hyperthyroidism and ophthalmopathy.

V usage is TRBV20-1 and J usage is TRBJ1-3; 7 nucleotides line up with TRBD1. This material consisted of peripheral blood mononuclear cells (PBMCs), taken at new diagnosis, from a patient treated with antithyroid drugs. The TCR originated in a woman aged 25-40 years with Graves disease. As DNA, the CDR3 is TGCAGTGCTAGGGACAGGCAGAGCTCTGGAAACACCATATATTTT. Protein sequence: CSARDRQSSGNTIYF.